The 16 T cell receptor beta chains in this list originate from one sample, sequenced in a study of T-cell memory formation after mild COVID-19. Each CDR3 protein gets one entry after TCRdb re-called the 5' RACE reads with MiXCR. The sample holds roughly 620,000 distinct CDR3 sequences, roughly 18% seen once. Sample: PBMCs or a T cell subset sorted from them (not recorded which). These receptors were obtained from an adult woman who had mild COVID-19 (a few samples of this study predate the infection). Cell type and time point are not known.

The chain has TRBV6-5 and TRBJ2-1; D perhaps matches TRBD2 (6 bases). This CDR3 spans 15 amino acids. Germline values: CDR1 MNHEY, CDR2 SVGAGI. Trimming stripped 6 bases from V and 0 bases from J, with 12 bases between. The CDR3 loop is CASRGGLSSYNEQFF. As DNA, the CDR3 is TGTGCCAGCAGGGGGGGACTGAGCTCCTACAATGAGCAGTTCTTC.

The sample holds a few counts of this clonotype. This chain uses TRBV5-1 with TRBJ2-1; TRBD2 matches 8 bases. Germline-derived CDR1 and CDR2 are SGHRS and YFSETQ. Losses at the gene ends were 4 bases for V and 5 bases for J; bases not matched to a gene: 11. CDR3 size: 16 residues. CDR3 bases: TGCGCCAGCAGCGTCCTGGGACTAGGGGTAGACAATGAGCAGTTCTTC. Translating it yields CASSVLGLGVDNEQFF.

The gene calls are TRBV24-1 and TRBJ1-1; D is undetermined. Looked up from germline, CDR1 is KGHDR and CDR2 is SFDVKD. This CDR3 spans 15 amino acids. The V gene lost 2 bases and the J gene lost 3 bases, with 12 bases spanning the gap. The CDR3 loop is CATSDSNAGDTEAFF. In nucleotides, the CDR3 is TGTGCCACCAGTGATTCGAACGCCGGGGACACTGAAGCTTTCTTT.

The rearrangement joins TRBV2 to TRBJ2-3, with 10 nucleotides matching TRBD2. V shed 10 bases, J shed 6 bases, and the junction held 13 bases outside the gene matches. CDR1 and CDR2 from the germline V gene are SNHLY and FYNNEI. CDR3 length equals 15 residues. In DNA, the CDR3 is TGTGCCACCGCCAGGACAGGGACTAGCGTGGATACGCAGTATTTT. Its protein product is CATARTGTSVDTQYF.

A few counts support this clonotype. CDR3 in DNA: TGTGCCAGCAGTTACGCGTTCGGAAGCACAGATACGCAGTATTTT. Amino acids: CASSYAFGSTDTQYF. V is TRBV6-6 and J is TRBJ2-3; no definite D call. The CDR3 length is 15 residues. Looked up from germline, CDR1 is MNHNY and CDR2 is SVGAGI (reference sequence). The V and J ends lost 2 bases and 0 bases respectively, with 9 bases between them.

This clonotype has a handful of counts. The DNA for the CDR3 is TGCAGTGCTGAGAAGAATCTAGGAGATACGCAGTATTTT. This gives the protein CSAEKNLGDTQYF. The rearrangement uses TRBV20-1 and TRBJ2-3; D not certain. The length of the CDR3 is 13 residues. V dropped 5 bases and J dropped 5 bases, with 14 bases sitting between them. Germline CDR1 and CDR2: DFQATT and SNEGSKA (reference sequence).

The chain joins TRBV7-6 to TRBJ1-1; D may be TRBD1 (6 bases). Between the trimmed V and J ends, which lost 5 bases and 6 bases, there was a span of 13 bases. This CDR3 has 13 residues. Germline CDR1 and CDR2: SGHVS and FNYEAQ. DNA for the CDR3: TGTGCCAGCAGCACCCGAGGGGGGGCTGAAGCTTTCTTT. Translating it yields CASSTRGGAEAFF.

This clonotype turned up a few times. This chain uses TRBV9 with TRBJ2-3, with D hard to call. The CDR3 sequence is 16 residues long. V was shortened by 0 bases and J by 2 bases, with 13 bases between the two germline ends. Germline CDR1 is SGDLS and CDR2 is YYNGEE. The CDR3 loop reads CASSVGAPDSTDTQYF. The CDR3, as DNA: TGTGCCAGCAGCGTAGGAGCCCCCGATTCCACAGATACGCAGTATTTT.

There are a few counts of this clonotype. The chain joins TRBV5-1 to TRBJ1-1, with D perhaps matching TRBD1 (5 bases). Trimming removed 0 bases from V and 1 base from J, with 19 bases in between. This CDR3 is 18 amino acids long. In germline, CDR1 is SGHRS, CDR2 YFSETQ. The CDR3 is CASSLGREKGPANTEAFF. In DNA, the CDR3 is TGCGCCAGCAGCTTGGGGCGGGAGAAGGGGCCCGCGAACACTGAAGCTTTCTTT.

The chain uses TRBV7-2 and TRBJ2-7, with D possibly being TRBD2 (6 bases). The V end lost 5 bases, the J end lost 4 bases, and 15 bases lay between the germline ends. CDR1 is SGHTA and CDR2 is FQGNSA in the germline V gene. This CDR3 comprises 14 residues. The CDR3 DNA reads TGTGCCAGCAGCGCCCGGGACTGGGGATACGAGCAGTACTTC. Encoded protein: CASSARDWGYEQYF. The whole variable domain, remainder taken from reference TRBV7-2 and TRBJ2-7, is GAGVSQSPSNKVTEKGKDVELRCDPISGHTALYWYRQSLGQGLEFLIYFQGNSAPDKSGLPSDRFSAERTGGSVSTLTIQRTQQEDSAVYLCASSARDWGYEQYFGPGTRLTVT.

This clonotype was seen more than once but under ten times. The V call is TRBV4-3, the J call TRBJ2-7; 7 bases match TRBD1. The CDR3 spans 15 residues. V was pared by 0 bases and J by 3 bases, with 5 bases of the junction left unmatched. Germline V gene sequence: CDR1 LGHNA, CDR2 YSLEER. The DNA for the CDR3 is TGCGCCAGCAGCCAAGACCGGGACAGCCTCTACGAGCAGTACTTC. Protein sequence: CASSQDRDSLYEQYF.

The genes are TRBV2 and TRBJ2-3; 10 bases are a match to TRBD2. Looked up from germline, CDR1 is SNHLY and CDR2 is FYNNEI. The V segment lost 4 bases and the J segment 5 bases; nucleotides outside the gene matches: 12. The CDR3 contains 17 residues. The CDR3 nucleotides are TGTGCCAGCAGTGGCCCAATAGCGGGGGGCACGGGAGATACGCAGTATTTT. Residues: CASSGPIAGGTGDTQYF.

This clonotype showed up just a few times. The V and J genes are TRBV25-1 and TRBJ1-1; D is unclear. Germline values: CDR1 MGHDK, CDR2 SYGVNS. There are 12 residues in the CDR3. The germline V and J ends were trimmed by 2 bases and 6 bases, with 7 bases remaining between them. Here the CDR3 DNA reads TGTGCCAGCAGTGAAGGCTCGTCTGAAGCTTTCTTT. Protein product: CASSEGSSEAFF.

This clonotype has more than one count but fewer than ten. The rearrangement joins TRBV4-1 to TRBJ1-5; TRBD1 aligns across 12 bases. This CDR3 contains 15 residues. The ends lost 0 bases at V and 6 bases at J; junction bases unmatched: 0. Germline loops: CDR1 MGHRA, CDR2 YSYEKL. DNA of the CDR3: TGCGCCAGCAGCCAAGAGGGACAGGGGGCTCAGCCCCAGCATTTT. Encoded protein: CASSQEGQGAQPQHF.

The chain recombines TRBV11-2 with TRBJ2-1; TRBD2 aligns across 8 bases. Germline CDR1 and CDR2: SGHAT and FQNNGV. The V and J ends lost 6 bases and 10 bases, in that order; junction bases with no gene match: 14. The CDR3 extends over 15 amino acids. CDR3 loop: CASRQTLGSGTEQFF. For the CDR3, the DNA is TGTGCCAGCAGACAGACCTTGGGTAGCGGGACAGAGCAGTTCTTC.

The gene calls are TRBV7-2 and TRBJ2-1, with 9 bases matching TRBD2. J lost 2 bases, V lost 5 bases, and 4 bases had no gene match. Germline CDR1 SGHTA, CDR2 FQGNSA. The CDR3 is made up of 15 amino acids. CDR3 residues: CASSVTSGPYNEQFF. The CDR3 region has the DNA TGTGCCAGCAGCGTGACTAGCGGTCCCTACAATGAGCAGTTCTTC.